One sample yielded the 19 T cell receptor beta chains listed below, sequenced in a study of OX40 agonist ivuxolimab in advanced cancers. Here immunoSEQ multiplex PCR was the method, and the copy in TCRdb shows in-frame clones only, minus some. Here the sample spans about 76,000 clones, roughly 89% being singletons. The source material was CD4+ or CD8+ T cells sorted from blood, sampled in a trial of the OX40 agonist ivuxolimab. Source of these receptors: an adult with an advanced solid tumor such as melanoma, head and neck, liver or kidney cancer.

The chain links TRBV9 to TRBJ2-7, with TRBD2 matching over 7 bases. V was clipped by 1 base and J by 3 bases; unmatched bases: 4. This CDR3 is 14 amino acids long. Germline values: CDR1 SGDLS, CDR2 YYNGEE. CDR3 in amino acids: CASSVWAGDYEQYF. CDR3 DNA: TGTGCCAGCAGCGTATGGGCGGGGGACTACGAGCAGTACTTC.

This clone was seen only once. The rearrangement links TRBV6-4 to TRBJ2-4, with 11 bases aligning to TRBD1. Germline V lookup: CDR1 MRHNA, CDR2 SNTAGT. The CDR3 spans 14 residues. Germline trimming cut 4 bases from V and 6 bases from J; bases unmatched to any gene: 2. For the CDR3, the DNA is TGTGCCAGCAGTGCCGGGACAGGGGGAAACATTCAGTACTTC. Translated: CASSAGTGGNIQYF.

J is TRBJ2-7 and V is TRBV7-2, with 12 positions matching TRBD2. Per the germline V gene, CDR1 is SGHTA and CDR2 is FQGNSA. The CDR3 sequence is 17 residues long. Trimming took 5 bases from V and 2 from J; bases not matched to a gene: 10. The CDR3 spells CASSPGGLAGGPYEQYF. As DNA, the CDR3 is TGTGCCAGCAGCCCCGGCGGGCTAGCGGGAGGGCCCTACGAGCAGTACTTC.

The J gene is TRBJ2-3, the V gene TRBV6-4, with 7 bases fitting TRBD2. Trimming removed 9 bases from V and 1 base from J; junction bases left unmatched: 10. Germline assignment: CDR1 MRHNA and CDR2 SNTAGT. The CDR3 consists of 15 residues. In DNA form, the CDR3 reads TGTGCCAGGGCTAGCGGAGCGCCACGCACAGATACGCAGTATTTT. Residues: CARASGAPRTDTQYF.

The chain has TRBV21-1 and TRBJ1-2. TRBV21-1 is recorded as a pseudogene. The CDR3 is made up of 15 amino acids. CDR3 coding DNA: TGTGCCAGCAAAGGGGACTTTCCGAATAACTATGGCTACACCTTC. It is translated as CASKGDFPNNYGYTF.

The chain couples TRBV20-1 to TRBJ1-1; D is undetermined. The length of the CDR3 is 11 residues. Germline lookup yields CDR1 DFQATT and CDR2 SNEGSKA (reference sequence). The CDR3 here is CSARVNTEAFF. The CDR3 nucleotides are TGCAGCGCACGGGTGAACACTGAAGCTTTCTTT.

The chain is built from TRBV27 and TRBJ1-2; 9 bases match TRBD1. The CDR3 covers 18 residues. The V and J ends lost 7 bases and 6 bases, in that order; junction bases with no gene match: 21. Germline V CDR1 and CDR2: MNHEY, SMNVEV (reference sequence). In DNA form, the CDR3 reads TGTGCCAGCATGGGATTCACAGGGGGCGTATTGCATGGTGATGGCTACACCTTC. Protein sequence: CASMGFTGGVLHGDGYTF.

The gene calls are TRBV5-1 and TRBJ2-1; D gene ambiguous. The CDR3 totals 13 residues. V was trimmed by 4 bases and J by 9 bases, leaving 14 bases between them. CDR1 and CDR2 from the germline V gene are SGHRS and YFSETQ. The CDR3 nucleotides read TGCGCCAGCAGCCTGGGCCGGTCCGGTGAGCAGTTCTTC. As protein: CASSLGRSGEQFF.

DNA for the CDR3: TGTGCCACCGAAACGGACAGGGACGAGCAGTACTTC. It yields the protein CATETDRDEQYF. The chain recombines TRBV6-1 with TRBJ2-7, with TRBD1 matching 8 bases. CDR3 length: 12 amino acids. V shed 10 bases, J shed 5 bases, and the junction held 7 bases outside the gene matches. The germline CDR1 and CDR2 sequences are MNHNS and SASEGT.

This chain joins TRBV6-6 and TRBJ2-1, with D perhaps given as TRBD1 or TRBD2 (5 bases each). From germline, CDR1 is MNHNY and CDR2 SVGAGI (reference sequence). The CDR3 is made up of 11 amino acids. V gave up 6 bases and J gave up 9 bases, with 9 bases separating them. This CDR3 is CASRGPREQFF. The CDR3 nucleotides are TGTGCCAGCAGGGGACCTCGTGAGCAGTTCTTC.

J is TRBJ2-7 and V is TRBV5-4; D gene uncertain. CDR1 is SGHNT and CDR2 is YYREEE in the germline V gene (reference sequence). The CDR3 consists of 14 residues. The germline V and J ends were trimmed by 0 bases and 2 bases, with 9 bases remaining between them. The CDR3 nucleotides read TGTGCCAGCAGCTTGGGAGACGCAACCTACGAGCAGTACTTC. It translates to CASSLGDATYEQYF.

The gene calls are TRBV6-6 and TRBJ2-7; perhaps D is TRBD1 or TRBD2 (5 bases each). The CDR3 loop spans 13 amino acids. V shed 5 bases and J shed 6 bases, with 14 bases lying between them. Per the germline V gene, CDR1 is MNHNY and CDR2 is SVGAGI (reference sequence). This chain's CDR3 is CASSTSGALEQYF. DNA of the CDR3: TGTGCCAGCAGTACCTCCGGGGCCCTCGAGCAGTACTTC.

V usage is TRBV19 and J usage is TRBJ1-1, with D uncertain. The CDR3 loop spans 14 amino acids. CDR1 LNHDA and CDR2 SQIVND come from the germline V gene (reference sequence). Trimming stripped 9 bases from V and 0 bases from J, with 14 bases between. The CDR3 region has the DNA TGTGCCAGCGAAGACCCAGTCTTGAACACTGAAGCTTTCTTT. It yields the protein CASEDPVLNTEAFF.

The chain is built from TRBV6-1 and TRBJ2-7; no definite D call. From germline, CDR1 is MNHNS and CDR2 SASEGT. V lost 3 bases to trimming and J lost 0 bases, with 6 bases between them. This CDR3 is 13 amino acids long. The CDR3, as DNA: TGTGCCAGCAGTGACTTTGACTCCTACGAGCAGTACTTC. Translated, it gives CASSDFDSYEQYF.

DNA for the CDR3: TGTGCCAGCAAGGTACAGGGGAAAGGGCAGCCCCAGCATTTT. Protein sequence: CASKVQGKGQPQHF. The rearrangement links TRBV28 to TRBJ1-5, with TRBD1 matching over 7 bases. The germline V gene has CDR1 MDHEN and CDR2 SYDVKM. Trimming at V came to 7 bases and at J to 7 bases, leaving 10 bases not matched to a gene. The CDR3 sequence is 14 residues long. Complete variable domain (other parts from reference TRBV28 and TRBJ1-5): DVKVTQSSRYLVKRTGEKVFLECVQDMDHENMFWYRQDPGLGLRLIYFSYDVKMKEKGDIPEGYSVSREKKERFSLILESASTNQTSMYLCASKVQGKGQPQHFGDGTRLSIL.

The rearrangement uses TRBV11-2 and TRBJ2-3; 14 bases are shared with TRBD2. Per germline, CDR1 SGHAT and CDR2 FQNNGV. The CDR3 extends over 18 amino acids. J was trimmed by 4 bases and V by 1 base; bases with no gene match: 7. CDR3 protein: CASSLVLGLAGEADTQYF. The CDR3 DNA reads TGTGCCAGCAGCTTAGTTTTGGGACTAGCGGGAGAGGCAGATACGCAGTATTTT.

The V and J genes are TRBV28 and TRBJ1-2; the match to TRBD1 covers 8 bases. The CDR3 is 15 residues long. CDR1 MDHEN and CDR2 SYDVKM come from the germline V gene. The ends lost 8 bases at V and 7 bases at J; junction bases unmatched: 15. Here the CDR3 DNA reads TGTGCCAGCTCGACAGGGCAGGGGGCATGGCGTGGCTACACCTTC. Its translation: CASSTGQGAWRGYTF.

The CDR3 sequence is CASSEGPGQGTGELFF. The DNA for the CDR3 is TGTGCCAGCAGCGAAGGCCCAGGGCAGGGCACCGGGGAGCTGTTTTTT. The V gene is TRBV7-8, the J gene TRBJ2-2; D perhaps matches TRBD1 (5 bases). The V gene lost 5 bases and the J gene lost 4 bases, with 17 bases spanning the gap. Germline loops: CDR1 SGHVS, CDR2 FQNEAQ. The CDR3 extends over 16 amino acids.

At least ten counts were recorded for this clone. The rearrangement joins TRBV7-6 to TRBJ2-7; D could derive from TRBD1 or TRBD2 (5 bases each). V was trimmed by 1 base and J by 6 bases, leaving 28 bases between them. The germline V gene has CDR1 SGHVS and CDR2 FNYEAQ. There are 19 residues in the CDR3. The CDR3 reads CASSLGSGRISVSGLEQYF. CDR3 bases: TGTGCCAGCAGCTTAGGGTCAGGCAGAATTTCGGTGTCGGGGCTCGAGCAGTACTTC.